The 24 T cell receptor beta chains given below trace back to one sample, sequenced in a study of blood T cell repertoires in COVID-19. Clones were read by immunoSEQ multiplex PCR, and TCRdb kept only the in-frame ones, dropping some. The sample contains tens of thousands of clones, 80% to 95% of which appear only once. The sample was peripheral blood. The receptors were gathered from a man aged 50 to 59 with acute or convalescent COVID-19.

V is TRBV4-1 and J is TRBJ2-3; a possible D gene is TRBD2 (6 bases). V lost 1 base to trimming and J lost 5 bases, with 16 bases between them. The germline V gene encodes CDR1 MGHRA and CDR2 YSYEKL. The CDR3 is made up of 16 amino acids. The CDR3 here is CASSQVKEGPRDTQYF. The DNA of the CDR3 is TGCGCCAGCAGCCAAGTTAAGGAGGGGCCTAGAGATACGCAGTATTTT.

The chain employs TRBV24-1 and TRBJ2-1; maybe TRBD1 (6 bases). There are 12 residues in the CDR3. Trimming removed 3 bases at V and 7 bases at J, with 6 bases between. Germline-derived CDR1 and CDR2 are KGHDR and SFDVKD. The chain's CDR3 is CATSDTGNEQFF. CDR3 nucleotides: TGTGCCACCAGTGATACAGGGAATGAGCAGTTCTTC.

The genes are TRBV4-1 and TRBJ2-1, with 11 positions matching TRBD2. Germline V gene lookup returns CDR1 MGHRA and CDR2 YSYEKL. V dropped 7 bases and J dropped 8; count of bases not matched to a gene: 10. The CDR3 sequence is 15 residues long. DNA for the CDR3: TGCGCCAGCACCCTCGCGGGACTAGCGGTCGATGAGCAGTTCTTC. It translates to CASTLAGLAVDEQFF.

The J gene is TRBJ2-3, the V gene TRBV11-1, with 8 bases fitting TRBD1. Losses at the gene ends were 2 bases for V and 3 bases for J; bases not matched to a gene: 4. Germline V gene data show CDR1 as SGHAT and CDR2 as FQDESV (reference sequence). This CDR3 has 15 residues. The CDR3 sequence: CASSLRQGATDTQYF. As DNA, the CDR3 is TGTGCCAGCAGCTTACGGCAGGGGGCTACAGATACGCAGTATTTT.

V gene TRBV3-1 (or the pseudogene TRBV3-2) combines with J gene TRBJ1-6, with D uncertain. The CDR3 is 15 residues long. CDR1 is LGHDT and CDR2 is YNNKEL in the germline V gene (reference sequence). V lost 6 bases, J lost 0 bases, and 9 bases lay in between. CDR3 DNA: TGTGCCAGCAGACAGTCAGGCTCCTATAATTCACCCCTCCACTTT. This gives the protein CASRQSGSYNSPLHF.

Written as DNA, the CDR3 is TGTGCCCATAGTTTGGGGCCTGGAAACACCATATATTTT. It codes for CAHSLGPGNTIYF. This chain links TRBV6-6 with TRBJ1-3, with a weak D call TRBD1 (5 bases). The CDR3 length is 13 residues. CDR1 is MNHNY, CDR2 SVGAGI, per germline (reference sequence). Deletions cut 11 bases from V and 2 bases from J, with 13 bases between.

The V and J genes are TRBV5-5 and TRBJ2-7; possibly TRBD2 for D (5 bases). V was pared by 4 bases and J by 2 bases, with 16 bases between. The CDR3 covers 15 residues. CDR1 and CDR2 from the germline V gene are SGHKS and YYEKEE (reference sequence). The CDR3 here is CASSRAGDATYEQYF. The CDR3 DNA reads TGTGCCAGCAGCCGGGCCGGGGATGCCACCTACGAGCAGTACTTC.

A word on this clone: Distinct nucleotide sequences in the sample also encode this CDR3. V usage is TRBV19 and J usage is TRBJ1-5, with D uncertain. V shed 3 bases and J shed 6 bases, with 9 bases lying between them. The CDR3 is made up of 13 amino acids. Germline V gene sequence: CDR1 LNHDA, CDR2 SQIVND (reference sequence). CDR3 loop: CASSIGGGQPQHF. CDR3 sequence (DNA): TGTGCCAGTAGTATCGGAGGTGGTCAGCCCCAGCATTTT.

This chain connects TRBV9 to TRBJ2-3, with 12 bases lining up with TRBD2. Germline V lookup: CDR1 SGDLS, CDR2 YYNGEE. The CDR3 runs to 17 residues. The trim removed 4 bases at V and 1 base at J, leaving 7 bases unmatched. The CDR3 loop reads CASSTRTSGARTDTQYF. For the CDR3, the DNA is TGTGCCAGCAGCACCAGGACTAGCGGGGCGCGCACAGATACGCAGTATTTT.

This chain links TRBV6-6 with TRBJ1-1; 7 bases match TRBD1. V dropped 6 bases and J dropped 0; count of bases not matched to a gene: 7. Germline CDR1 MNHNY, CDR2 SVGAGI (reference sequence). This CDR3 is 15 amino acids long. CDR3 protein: CASRPPGQMNTEAFF. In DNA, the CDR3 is TGTGCCAGCAGACCCCCGGGACAGATGAACACTGAAGCTTTCTTT.

The CDR3 protein is CASSESLDSYGYTF. The CDR3 DNA reads as TGCGCCAGCAGTGAGTCCTTGGACAGCTATGGCTACACCTTC. This rearrangement joins TRBV10-1 to TRBJ1-2, with D tentatively TRBD1 (6 bases). V was shortened by 0 bases and J by 4 bases, with 9 bases between the two germline ends. Germline V gene data show CDR1 as WNHNN and CDR2 as SYGVQD (reference sequence). The CDR3 loop spans 14 amino acids.

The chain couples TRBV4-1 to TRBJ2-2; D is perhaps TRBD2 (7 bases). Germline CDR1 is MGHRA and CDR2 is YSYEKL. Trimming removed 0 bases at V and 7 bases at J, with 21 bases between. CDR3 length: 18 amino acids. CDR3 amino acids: CASSQESRGASVFGELFF. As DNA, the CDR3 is TGCGCCAGCAGCCAAGAAAGTCGGGGGGCTAGCGTTTTCGGGGAGCTGTTTTTT.

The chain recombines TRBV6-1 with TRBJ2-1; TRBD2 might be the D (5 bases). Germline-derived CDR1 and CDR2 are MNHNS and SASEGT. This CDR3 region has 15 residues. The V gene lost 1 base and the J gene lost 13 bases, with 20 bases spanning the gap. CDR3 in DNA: TGTGCCAGCAGTGAAGGCTTTTCGCTGAGGGTCGGTCAGTTCTTC. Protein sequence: CASSEGFSLRVGQFF.

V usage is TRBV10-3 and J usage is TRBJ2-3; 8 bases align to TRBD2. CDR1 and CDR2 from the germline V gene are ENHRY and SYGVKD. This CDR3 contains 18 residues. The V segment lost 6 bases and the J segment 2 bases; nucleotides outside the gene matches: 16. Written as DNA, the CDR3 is TGTGCCATCAGCCAAACAGGCCGGGGGGGCCTTAACACAGATACGCAGTATTTT. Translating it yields CAISQTGRGGLNTDTQYF.

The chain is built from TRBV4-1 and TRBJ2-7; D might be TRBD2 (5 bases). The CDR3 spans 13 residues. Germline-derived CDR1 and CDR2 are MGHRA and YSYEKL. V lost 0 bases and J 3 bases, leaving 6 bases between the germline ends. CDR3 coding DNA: TGCGCCAGCAGCCAAGACGGGATCTACGAGCAGTACTTC. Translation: CASSQDGIYEQYF.

CDR3 DNA sequence: TGTGCCAGCAGCAATGGCGGCCTACGGCGTGAAAAACTGTTTTTT. Translated, it gives CASSNGGLRREKLFF. The chain combines TRBV2 with TRBJ1-4; D gene unclear. V was pared by 6 bases and J by 7 bases, with 18 bases between. Germline V lookup: CDR1 SNHLY, CDR2 FYNNEI. The CDR3 runs to 15 residues.

The CDR3 DNA is TGTGCCAGCTTAGGGAGTCCGAGTAATCAGCCCCAGCATTTT. This codes for CASLGSPSNQPQHF. The rearrangement joins TRBV28 to TRBJ1-5; D is unresolved. The CDR3 spans 14 residues. V dropped 8 bases and J dropped 4 bases, with 15 bases sitting between them. Germline values: CDR1 MDHEN, CDR2 SYDVKM.

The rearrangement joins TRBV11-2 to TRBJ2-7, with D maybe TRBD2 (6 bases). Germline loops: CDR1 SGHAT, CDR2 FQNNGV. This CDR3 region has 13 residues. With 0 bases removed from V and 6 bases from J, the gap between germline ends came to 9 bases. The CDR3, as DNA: TGTGCCAGCAGCTTAGATCGGAGGGGCGAGCAGTACTTC. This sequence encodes CASSLDRRGEQYF.

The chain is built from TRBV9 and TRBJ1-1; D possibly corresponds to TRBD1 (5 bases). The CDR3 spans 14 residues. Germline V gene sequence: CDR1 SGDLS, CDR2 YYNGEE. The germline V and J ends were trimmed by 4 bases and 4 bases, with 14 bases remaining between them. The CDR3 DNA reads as TGTGCCAGCAGCCCCCGGACCGGGGGCACTGAAGCTTTCTTT. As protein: CASSPRTGGTEAFF.

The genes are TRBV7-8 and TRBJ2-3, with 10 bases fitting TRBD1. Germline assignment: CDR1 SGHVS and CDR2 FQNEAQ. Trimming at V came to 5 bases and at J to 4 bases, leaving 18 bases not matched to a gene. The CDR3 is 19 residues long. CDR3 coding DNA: TGTGCCAGCAGCGGACCGGGACAGGGGATTCGGATTATGGCAGATACGCAGTATTTT. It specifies CASSGPGQGIRIMADTQYF.

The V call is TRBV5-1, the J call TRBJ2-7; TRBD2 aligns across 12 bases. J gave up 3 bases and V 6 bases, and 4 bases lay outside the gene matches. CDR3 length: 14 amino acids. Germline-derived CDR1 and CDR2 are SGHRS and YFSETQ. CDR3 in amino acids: CASTVTSGSYEQYF. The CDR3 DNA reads TGCGCCAGCACCGTGACTAGCGGGAGCTACGAGCAGTACTTC.

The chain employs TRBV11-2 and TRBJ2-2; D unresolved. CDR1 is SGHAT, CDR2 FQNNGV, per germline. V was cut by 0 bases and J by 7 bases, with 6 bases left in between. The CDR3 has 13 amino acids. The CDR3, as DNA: TGTGCCAGCAGCTTAGATCAATTCGGGGAGCTGTTTTTT. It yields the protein CASSLDQFGELFF.

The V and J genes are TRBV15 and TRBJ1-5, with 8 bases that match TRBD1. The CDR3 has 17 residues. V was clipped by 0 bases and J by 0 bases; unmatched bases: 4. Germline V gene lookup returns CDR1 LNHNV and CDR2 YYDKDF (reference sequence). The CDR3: CATSRDRTGSSNQPQHF. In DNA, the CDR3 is TGTGCCACCAGCAGAGACCGGACAGGGTCTAGCAATCAGCCCCAGCATTTT.

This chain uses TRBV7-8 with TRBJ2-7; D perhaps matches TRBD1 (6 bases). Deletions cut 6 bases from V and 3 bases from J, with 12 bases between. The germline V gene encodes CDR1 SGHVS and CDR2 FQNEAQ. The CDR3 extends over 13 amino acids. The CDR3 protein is CASSSNRVYEQYF. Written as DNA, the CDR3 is TGTGCCAGCAGTTCAAACAGGGTCTACGAGCAGTACTTC.